The 11 T cell receptor beta chains below all came from one sample that was sequenced in a study of cytomegalovirus exposure and HLA in healthy donors. PCR amplification relied on 60 Vbeta primers (plus 13 Jbeta primers). Libraries were prepared by immunoSEQ multiplex PCR; TCRdb keeps only in-frame clonotypes and omits some of them. The table has about 190,000 clones, around 81% seen once; the top ten hold less than 2%. The sequenced material came from PBMCs. These receptors were taken from a man aged 18 to 30 in good health and CMV-seronegative.

The V call is TRBV27, the J call TRBJ1-2; 7 bases agree with TRBD1. This CDR3 comprises 11 residues. Germline CDR1 reads MNHEY; CDR2 reads SMNVEV (reference sequence). The ends lost 10 bases at V and 5 bases at J; junction bases unmatched: 4. CDR3 residues: CATSGGYGYTF. CDR3 DNA: TGTGCCACCTCAGGGGGATATGGCTACACCTTC.

The V gene is TRBV10-1, the J gene TRBJ1-1; no definite D call. CDR1 and CDR2 (germline): WNHNN, SYGVQD (reference sequence). This CDR3 comprises 13 residues. V was pared by 6 bases and J by 1 base, with 9 bases between. The CDR3: CASSPSGNTEAFF. The CDR3 nucleotides read TGCGCCAGCAGCCCTTCGGGGAACACTGAAGCTTTCTTT.

The chain couples TRBV6-7 to TRBJ2-7; no clear D. TRBV6-7 is an open reading frame whose function is uncertain. Deletions cut 1 base from V and 0 bases from J, with 4 bases between. CDR3 size: 13 residues. CDR3 protein: CASSYWASYEQYF. CDR3 coding DNA: TGTGCCAGCAGTTACTGGGCCTCCTACGAGCAGTACTTC.

The CDR3 DNA reads TGTGCCACCAGCCGCAGGGGTTTCAATCAGCCCCAGCATTTT. As protein: CATSRRGFNQPQHF. The genes are TRBV15 and TRBJ1-5, with a possible D match to TRBD1 (6 bases). V lost 5 bases, J lost 3 bases, and 11 bases lay in between. The CDR3 has 14 amino acids. Germline V gene sequence: CDR1 LNHNV, CDR2 YYDKDF (reference sequence). The full variable domain, completed using reference TRBV15 and TRBJ1-5, is DAMVIQNPRYQVTQFGKPVTLSCSQTLNHNVMYWYQQKSSQAPKLLFHYYDKDFNNEADTPDNFQSRRPNTSFCFLDIRSPGLGDTAMYLCATSRRGFNQPQHFGDGTRLSIL.

This clone was seen a single time. This rearrangement joins TRBV28 to TRBJ1-3, with 7 nucleotides matching TRBD1. From germline, CDR1 is MDHEN and CDR2 SYDVKM. Unmatched junction bases numbered 0, after V lost 3 bases and J lost 4 bases. CDR3 length equals 13 residues. CDR3 in DNA: TGTGCCAGCAGTTTGGACAGGGGAAACACCATATATTTT. Protein: CASSLDRGNTIYF.

In this sample, this clone turned up once. The V call is TRBV19, the J call TRBJ1-5; possibly TRBD1 for D (5 bases). V lost 10 bases and J 5 bases, leaving 18 bases between the germline ends. There are 14 residues in the CDR3. Germline assignment: CDR1 LNHDA and CDR2 SQIVND (reference sequence). As DNA, the CDR3 is TGTGCCAAAAGGGCCTTCGGAGGGGATCAGCCCCAGCATTTT. It encodes CAKRAFGGDQPQHF.

The chain couples TRBV5-1 to TRBJ2-1, with 13 bases aligning to TRBD2. The CDR3 runs to 18 residues. The germline V gene encodes CDR1 SGHRS and CDR2 YFSETQ. Trimming removed 0 bases from V and 2 bases from J; junction bases left unmatched: 5. CDR3 in amino acids: CASSLGLAGGTAYNEQFF. CDR3 in DNA: TGCGCCAGCAGCTTGGGACTAGCGGGAGGAACAGCCTACAATGAGCAGTTCTTC.

CDR3 region: CASSFLAGGGTDTQYF. DNA of the CDR3: TGTGCCAGCAGTTTTCTAGCGGGAGGGGGCACAGATACGCAGTATTTT. The genes are TRBV27 and TRBJ2-3, with 12 bases matching TRBD2. V trimming: 3 bases; J trimming: 1 base; junction bases outside the gene matches: 2. Germline V CDR1 and CDR2: MNHEY, SMNVEV (reference sequence). This CDR3 spans 16 amino acids.

This sequence joins TRBV7-2 and TRBJ1-5, with D possibly matching TRBD1 (5 bases). Per germline, CDR1 SGHTA and CDR2 FQGNSA. The CDR3 loop spans 15 amino acids. The V gene lost 5 bases and the J gene lost 2 bases, with 13 bases spanning the gap. CDR3 region: CASSQQVGGNQPQHF. The CDR3 region has the DNA TGTGCCAGCAGCCAACAGGTAGGGGGCAATCAGCCCCAGCATTTT.

This chain connects TRBV29-1 to TRBJ2-4; maybe TRBD1 (6 bases). The CDR3 contains 15 residues. Trimming pared 6 bases from V and 0 bases from J, leaving 15 bases between. Germline V gives CDR1 SQVTM, CDR2 ANQGSEA. CDR3 DNA: TGCAGCGTGGCCCTCGGACAGATAGCCAAAAACATTCAGTACTTC. It translates to CSVALGQIAKNIQYF.

This chain uses TRBV11-2 with TRBJ1-1; D gene unclear. V shed 0 bases and J shed 10 bases, with 9 bases lying between them. The CDR3 is 12 residues long. Germline values: CDR1 SGHAT, CDR2 FQNNGV. Here the CDR3 reads CASSLEGSRAFF. Here the CDR3 DNA reads TGTGCCAGCAGCTTAGAAGGGAGTAGAGCTTTCTTT.